The 26 T cell receptor beta chains presented below share a single source sample, sequenced in a study of spatial heterogeneity in lung cancer. From the 5' RACE reads, TCRdb called clonotypes with MiXCR, one entry per CDR3 protein. The table lists some 54,000 distinct CDR3 sequences, more than 6.5% of them singletons. This sample's time point: blood at routine non-recurrence follow-up after resection. Unsorted whole RNA from tumor, nontumor lung or frozen PBMC underwent sequencing. The sequencing here drew on PBMCs, taken at follow-up. These receptors came from a female donor with early-stage non-small cell lung cancer.

This clonotype was seen at least ten times. The rearrangement joins TRBV19 to TRBJ2-3; D perhaps matches TRBD2 (5 bases). Germline CDR1 LNHDA, CDR2 SQIVND (reference sequence). V lost 4 bases to trimming and J lost 2 bases, with 10 bases between them. The CDR3 length is 14 residues. CDR3 sequence (DNA): TGTGCCAGTAGTACAAAGGGAGACACAGATACGCAGTATTTT. It encodes CASSTKGDTDTQYF.

With respect to this clonotype: A much larger clone is a single base away; this may be a read error. The gene calls are TRBV28 and TRBJ1-6, with D maybe TRBD1 (5 bases). Per the germline V gene, CDR1 is MDHEN and CDR2 is SYDVKM. The CDR3 loop spans 12 amino acids. The CDR3 protein is CGSSGDGLPLHF. CDR3 nucleotides: TGTGGCAGCAGTGGGGACGGCTTACCCCTCCACTTT.

By share of the sample, this clonotype is medium-sized. Possible read error: a much larger clone is one base away. V and J are TRBV20-1 and TRBJ1-3; 7 nucleotides match TRBD1. The CDR3 extends over 13 amino acids. The junction had 5 bases not matched to a gene; V was cut back by 5 bases and J by 4 bases. The germline gives CDR1 DFQATT, CDR2 SNEGSKA (reference sequence). CDR3 sequence: CSARIGGGNTIYF. The CDR3 DNA sequence: TGCAGTGCTCGCATAGGGGGCGGAAACACCATATATTTT.

Concerning this clonotype itself: A much larger clone differs by one base, so this may be a read error. The J gene is TRBJ2-1, the V gene TRBV29-1; D is unresolved. Trimming cost V 7 bases and J 8 bases, with 18 bases left between them. The CDR3 totals 13 residues. Looked up from germline, CDR1 is SQVTM and CDR2 is ANQGSEA. The CDR3 region is CSAPVSGLDEQFF. Here the CDR3 DNA reads TGCAGCGCCCCCGTATCGGGTCTTGATGAGCAGTTCTTC.

This clonotype was seen many times. V and J are TRBV9 and TRBJ2-5, with TRBD1 as a possible D gene (5 bases). From germline, CDR1 is SGDLS and CDR2 YYNGEE. The CDR3 totals 13 residues. Trimming stripped 1 base from V and 5 bases from J, with 9 bases between. The CDR3, as DNA: TGTGCCAGCAGCGTAAACCCAGGGGAGACCCAGTACTTC. Its translation is CASSVNPGETQYF.

The V call is TRBV7-8, the J call TRBJ1-5; TRBD1 matches 10 bases. CDR3 size: 15 residues. From germline, CDR1 is SGHVS and CDR2 FQNEAQ. V gave up 4 bases and J gave up 6 bases; unmatched junction bases: 6. CDR3 nucleotides: TGTGCCAGCAGCTCAGGACAGGGGGAGGGTCAGCCCCAGCATTTT. Translation gives CASSSGQGEGQPQHF.

This clonotype was observed at least ten times. The chain carries TRBV7-2 and TRBJ1-1, with TRBD1 as a possible D gene (5 bases). Trimming took off 3 bases at V and 1 base at J, with 6 bases between the two ends. This CDR3 is 13 amino acids long. Germline V gene sequence: CDR1 SGHTA, CDR2 FQGNSA. CDR3 in DNA: TGTGCCAGCAGCTTGACAGCGAACACTGAAGCTTTCTTT. As protein: CASSLTANTEAFF.

This clonotype was recorded many times. This rearrangement joins TRBV12-3 or TRBV12-4 to TRBJ1-5; 10 nucleotides match TRBD1. The CDR3 runs to 14 residues. V dropped 3 bases and J dropped 7; count of bases not matched to a gene: 3. The CDR3 reads CASSFWDRGQPQHF. The CDR3 DNA sequence: TGTGCCAGCAGTTTTTGGGACAGGGGCCAGCCCCAGCATTTT.

This clonotype showed up just a few times. The CDR3 coding sequence is TGTGCCAGCAGCTTGGTTGCAGGGGGATTCCACAATGAGCAGTTCTTC. This encodes CASSLVAGGFHNEQFF. The J gene is TRBJ2-1, the V gene TRBV5-6, with 7 bases fitting TRBD1. J was trimmed by 5 bases and V by 0 bases; bases with no gene match: 8. The CDR3 length is 16 residues. The germline gives CDR1 SGHDT, CDR2 YYEEEE.

This clonotype was observed a few times. The V and J genes are TRBV28 and TRBJ1-3; tentative D call: TRBD1 (5 bases). Germline CDR1 MDHEN, CDR2 SYDVKM. The CDR3 runs to 15 residues. Trimming took 5 bases from V and 2 from J, leaving 13 bases between them. The chain's CDR3 is CASSNPGGPGNTIYF. As DNA, the CDR3 is TGTGCCAGCAGTAACCCCGGGGGTCCTGGAAACACCATATATTTT.

The sample holds a few counts of this clonotype. V is TRBV7-9 and J is TRBJ2-7, with 9 bases identical to TRBD2. V shed 5 bases, J shed 5 bases, and the junction held 10 bases outside the gene matches. This CDR3 is 15 amino acids long. Germline values: CDR1 SEHNR, CDR2 FQNEAQ (reference sequence). CDR3 coding DNA: TGTGCCAGCAGCCCGATAGCGGGGGTCGGCGACGAGCAGTACTTC. This translates into CASSPIAGVGDEQYF.

This clonotype came up many times. The rearrangement links TRBV27 to TRBJ2-7; the D gene is possibly TRBD1 (6 bases). Per germline, CDR1 MNHEY and CDR2 SMNVEV (reference sequence). The V end lost 4 bases, the J end lost 0 bases, and 7 bases lay between the germline ends. The CDR3 totals 13 residues. The CDR3 DNA sequence: TGTGCCAGCAGTTACAGGGTCTCCTACGAGCAGTACTTC. Translated, it gives CASSYRVSYEQYF.

This clonotype was seen at least ten times. V gene TRBV29-1 combines with J gene TRBJ2-1; no reliable D call. Germline CDR1 SQVTM, CDR2 ANQGSEA. V was trimmed by 4 bases and J by 5 bases, leaving 12 bases between them. The CDR3 covers 13 residues. This chain's CDR3 is CSVGGLGNNEQFF. For the CDR3, the DNA is TGCAGCGTTGGGGGATTGGGAAACAATGAGCAGTTCTTC.

The gene calls are TRBV6-2 or TRBV6-3 and TRBJ1-1, with D hard to call. CDR3 length: 14 residues. The V gene's germline CDR1 is MNHEY and CDR2 SVGEGT. The V and J ends lost 4 bases and 5 bases respectively, with 14 bases between them. This chain's CDR3 is CASSFLAAGTEAFF. The CDR3 bases are TGTGCCAGCAGTTTCTTAGCAGCGGGTACTGAAGCTTTCTTT.

This clonotype appeared many times. This sequence joins TRBV20-1 and TRBJ1-6; D gene uncertain. Germline V gene sequence: CDR1 DFQATT, CDR2 SNEGSKA (reference sequence). V shed 1 base and J shed 1 base, with 11 bases lying between them. The CDR3 has 16 amino acids. In DNA, the CDR3 is TGCAGTGCTAGAGGAGGAGGTGGTTCCTATAATTCACCCCTCCACTTT. Residues: CSARGGGGSYNSPLHF.

This clonotype was counted many times. V is TRBV12-3 or TRBV12-4 and J is TRBJ2-5; 8 bases fit TRBD1. The length of the CDR3 is 11 residues. Germline trimming cut 5 bases from V and 8 bases from J; bases unmatched to any gene: 1. CDR3 nucleotide sequence: TGTGCCAGCAGTCCAGGGGGCACCCAGTACTTC. Translated, it gives CASSPGGTQYF.

This clonotype has just a few counts. The J gene is TRBJ2-3, the V gene TRBV18, with no clear D. Trimming left V 1 base short and J 4 bases short, with 3 bases between. The CDR3 spans 12 residues. Germline-derived CDR1 and CDR2 are KGHSH and LQKENI. The CDR3 DNA sequence: TGTGCCAGCTCACCACAACCAGATACGCAGTATTTT. This encodes CASSPQPDTQYF.

This clonotype appeared a few times. This chain links TRBV2 with TRBJ2-1, with a tentative D call TRBD1 (6 bases). This CDR3 has 15 amino acids. Germline V lookup: CDR1 SNHLY, CDR2 FYNNEI. V lost 6 bases to trimming and J lost 1 base, with 13 bases between them. The CDR3 is CASSSQGLSYNEQFF. Here the CDR3 DNA reads TGTGCCAGCAGCTCACAGGGATTGTCCTACAATGAGCAGTTCTTC.

A few counts support this clonotype. The V call is TRBV7-9, the J call TRBJ2-7, with D unresolved. This CDR3 has 13 amino acids. Germline-derived CDR1 and CDR2 are SEHNR and FQNEAQ (reference sequence). Trimming left V 3 bases short and J 5 bases short, with 11 bases between. The CDR3 nucleotides read TGTGCCAGCAGCTTTGGGCCCTCGGACGAGCAGTACTTC. It encodes CASSFGPSDEQYF.

This clonotype was seen at least ten times. The chain carries TRBV7-2 and TRBJ2-7; 8 bases are a match to TRBD2. This CDR3 comprises 12 residues. V shed 6 bases, J shed 10 bases, and the junction held 8 bases outside the gene matches. Germline V gene data show CDR1 as SGHTA and CDR2 as FQGNSA. In nucleotides, the CDR3 is TGTGCCAGCAGTCCCCGGGGGGGCTATCAGTACTTC. Translating it yields CASSPRGGYQYF.

The gene calls are TRBV15 and TRBJ2-1; 9 positions match TRBD1. Trimming removed 2 bases from V and 6 bases from J; junction bases left unmatched: 2. Germline-derived CDR1 and CDR2 are LNHNV and YYDKDF (reference sequence). The CDR3 spans 14 residues. DNA of the CDR3: TGTGCCACCAGCAGAATGACAGGGGGCAATGAGCAGTTCTTC. It translates to CATSRMTGGNEQFF.

This clonotype was detected many times. As DNA, the CDR3 is TGTGCCAGCAGCTTAGAGGGGTCACACATTCAGTACTTC. Amino acids: CASSLEGSHIQYF. V is TRBV13 and J is TRBJ2-4, with a weak D call TRBD1 (5 bases). The CDR3 spans 13 residues. Trimming pared 1 base from V and 8 bases from J, leaving 9 bases between. Germline loops: CDR1 PRHDT, CDR2 FYEKMQ (reference sequence).

This clonotype was counted many times. The gene calls are TRBV9 and TRBJ2-2; D may be TRBD2 (5 bases). Germline V gene sequence: CDR1 SGDLS, CDR2 YYNGEE. V was pared by 3 bases and J by 7 bases, with 16 bases between. This CDR3 comprises 15 residues. CDR3 nucleotide sequence: TGTGCCAGCAGCGCCCCCGCGGGCAGTTACGGGGAGCTGTTTTTT. It encodes CASSAPAGSYGELFF.

This clonotype was counted only a few times. The gene calls are TRBV7-8 and TRBJ2-3; D could derive from TRBD1 or TRBD2 (6 bases each). V lost 7 bases, J lost 1 base, and 15 bases lay in between. Germline CDR1 is SGHVS and CDR2 is FQNEAQ. The CDR3 contains 15 residues. Here the CDR3 DNA reads TGTGCCAGCACCCAGAGGGGGGCCCGCACAGATACGCAGTATTTT. Its translation: CASTQRGARTDTQYF.

This clonotype was counted ten times or more. V usage is TRBV11-2 and J usage is TRBJ2-4; D could derive from TRBD1 or TRBD2 (6 bases each). Per the germline V gene, CDR1 is SGHAT and CDR2 is FQNNGV. The CDR3 sequence is 16 residues long. V was pared by 2 bases and J by 2 bases, with 13 bases between. CDR3 loop: CASSLQGGRTKNIQYF. In DNA form, the CDR3 reads TGTGCCAGCAGCTTACAAGGGGGGCGAACCAAAAACATTCAGTACTTC. The full variable domain, with the rest looked up from reference TRBV11-2 and TRBJ2-4, is EAGVAQSPRYKIIEKRQSVAFWCNPISGHATLYWYQQILGQGPKLLIQFQNNGVVDDSQLPKDRFSAERLKGVDSTLKIQPAKLEDSAVYLCASSLQGGRTKNIQYFGAGTRLSVL.

The sample holds many counts of this clonotype. The rearrangement joins TRBV5-4 to TRBJ1-1; D perhaps matches TRBD1 (5 bases). V was trimmed by 9 bases and J by 4 bases, leaving 16 bases between them. The germline V gene has CDR1 SGHNT and CDR2 YYREEE (reference sequence). CDR3 length: 13 residues. Written as DNA, the CDR3 is TGTGCCACCACAGCTCAAAGGGGCACTGAAGCTTTCTTT. Translated: CATTAQRGTEAFF.